The 8 T cell receptor beta chains presented below share a single source sample, sequenced in a study of Graves' ophthalmopathy and Graves' hyperthyroidism. RNA transcripts provided the template for amplifying TCR beta CDR3 regions. A first-round RT-PCR used HTBI primers, followed by a second-round multiplex PCR. TCRdb reanalysed the multiplex PCR reads using MiXCR and keeps one entry per CDR3 protein. The top ten clones hold over 2.5% of a sample with 660,000 or so distinct CDR3 sequences, 35% to 45% of them seen once. The sequenced sample was peripheral blood. The receptors originated from an adult man with Graves' ophthalmopathy.

This clonotype was seen many times. Written as DNA, the CDR3 is TGTGCCAGTAGTTACAGGGGGCGCGGGCAGCCCCAGCATTTT. As protein: CASSYRGRGQPQHF. This chain connects TRBV19 to TRBJ1-5, with 9 positions matching TRBD1. The CDR3 extends over 14 amino acids. The V segment lost 5 bases and the J segment 7 bases; nucleotides outside the gene matches: 6. Germline-derived CDR1 and CDR2 are LNHDA and SQIVND (reference sequence).

A note on this clonotype: The missing conserved phenylalanine or tryptophan at the end of this CDR3 makes a read error likely. The V gene is TRBV10-3, the J gene TRBJ1-1, with D possibly being TRBD1 (5 bases). CDR3 length: 14 amino acids. Trimming shortened V by 6 bases and J by 1 base, and 12 bases separated the two germline ends. CDR1 ENHRY and CDR2 SYGVKD come from the germline V gene. In DNA, the CDR3 is TGTGCCATCAGCCACAGTGGGGGGAACACTGAAGCTTTCTCT. Protein product: CAISHSGGNTEAFS.

This clonotype was seen many times. The chain has TRBV19 and TRBJ2-2; 8 nucleotides agree with TRBD1. The CDR3 is 14 residues long. V shed 3 bases and J 8 bases; nucleotides not matched to a gene: 5. CDR1 and CDR2 from the germline V gene are LNHDA and SQIVND (reference sequence). CDR3: CASSMGQEQGELFF. The CDR3 DNA follows: TGTGCCAGTAGTATGGGACAGGAACAAGGGGAGCTGTTTTTT.

This clonotype was picked up a small number of times. As DNA, the CDR3 is TGTGCCAGCAGCTCTCACAAATTGGACAGACCCTACGAGCAGTACTTC. Translated, it gives CASSSHKLDRPYEQYF. The chain couples TRBV5-6 to TRBJ2-7; a possible D gene is TRBD1 (6 bases). Germline CDR1 SGHDT, CDR2 YYEEEE. The CDR3 contains 16 residues. The germline V and J ends were trimmed by 3 bases and 2 bases, with 18 bases remaining between them.

There are many counts of this clonotype. The genes are TRBV9 and TRBJ2-5; TRBD2 matches 9 bases. J was trimmed by 4 bases and V by 0 bases; bases with no gene match: 1. Germline CDR1 SGDLS, CDR2 YYNGEE. This CDR3 contains 14 residues. The CDR3 bases are TGTGCCAGCAGCGTAGAGACTAGCGGAGAGACCCAGTACTTC. Amino acid sequence: CASSVETSGETQYF.

This clonotype occurred many times. V is TRBV7-8 and J is TRBJ1-1, with TRBD1 as a possible D gene (5 bases). Germline lookup yields CDR1 SGHVS and CDR2 FQNEAQ. V shed 5 bases and J shed 1 base, with 14 bases lying between them. The CDR3 spans 15 residues. The CDR3 region is CASSQNQGGNTEAFF. The CDR3 coding sequence is TGTGCCAGCAGCCAAAATCAGGGAGGGAACACTGAAGCTTTCTTT.

The chain carries TRBV9 and TRBJ1-3, with TRBD1 matching over 7 bases. Trimming removed 4 bases from V and 2 bases from J; junction bases left unmatched: 9. Per the germline V gene, CDR1 is SGDLS and CDR2 is YYNGEE. The CDR3 spans 16 residues. CDR3 coding DNA: TGTGCCAGCAGCACAACGACAGGGTTCCCTGGAAACACCATATATTTT. As protein: CASSTTTGFPGNTIYF.

The chain joins TRBV29-1 to TRBJ1-2; a possible D gene is TRBD1 (6 bases). The germline V gene has CDR1 SQVTM and CDR2 ANQGSEA. The CDR3 loop spans 13 amino acids. The V end was cut by 4 bases, the J end by 6 bases, with 15 bases between. The CDR3 DNA sequence: TGCAGCGTTGGAGGAGGGGGGGCGGATGGCTACACCTTC. Protein: CSVGGGGADGYTF.